The clone carrying this T cell receptor (beta chain) occurred a few times. Its antigen is currently unknown. This sample was included in a study of cytomegalovirus exposure and HLA in healthy donors. Researchers ran the PCR with 60 Vbeta and 13 Jbeta primers. Clones were sequenced by immunoSEQ multiplex PCR, and TCRdb holds only the in-frame ones, with some missing. Of about 140,000 clones in the sample, 80% were seen once. Findings of the study overall: Overall, 164 TCR beta chains were annotated as cytomegalovirus-associated. Analyzed later, most CMV-associated TCR beta chains appeared HLA-restricted.

Donors in the study were healthy people who gave bone marrow. The receptor's source is a middle-aged man in good health and CMV-seronegative. Sequenced: PBMCs.

CDR3 DNA: TGTGCTTTACCGAGAGGGGGTAGAGGCGACACTGAAGCTTTCTTT. Protein: CALPRGGRGDTEAFF. J is TRBJ1-1 and V is TRBV2, with TRBD1 as a possible D gene (6 bases). This CDR3 is built from 15 residues. Per germline, CDR1 SNHLY and CDR2 FYNNEI.